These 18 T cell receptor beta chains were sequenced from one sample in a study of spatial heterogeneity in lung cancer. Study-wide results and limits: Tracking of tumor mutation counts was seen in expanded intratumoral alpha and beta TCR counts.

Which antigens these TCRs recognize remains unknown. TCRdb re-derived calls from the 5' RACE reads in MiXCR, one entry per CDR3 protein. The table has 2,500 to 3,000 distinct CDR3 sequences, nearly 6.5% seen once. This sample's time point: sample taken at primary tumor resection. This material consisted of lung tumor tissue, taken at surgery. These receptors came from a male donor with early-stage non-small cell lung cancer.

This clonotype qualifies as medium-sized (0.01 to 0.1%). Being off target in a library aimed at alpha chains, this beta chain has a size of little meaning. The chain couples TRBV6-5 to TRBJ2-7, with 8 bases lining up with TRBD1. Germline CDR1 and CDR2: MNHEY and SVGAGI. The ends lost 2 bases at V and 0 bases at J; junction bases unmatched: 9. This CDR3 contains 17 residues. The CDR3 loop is CASSYGPPGQVSYEQYF. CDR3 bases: TGTGCCAGCAGTTACGGTCCTCCGGGACAGGTCTCCTACGAGCAGTACTTC.

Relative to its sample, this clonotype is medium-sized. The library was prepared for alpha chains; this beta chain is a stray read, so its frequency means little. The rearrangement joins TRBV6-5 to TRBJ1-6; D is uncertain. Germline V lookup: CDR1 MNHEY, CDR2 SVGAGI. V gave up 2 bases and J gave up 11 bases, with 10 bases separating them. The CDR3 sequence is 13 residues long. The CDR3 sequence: CASSYARQPPLHF. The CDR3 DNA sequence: TGTGCCAGCAGTTACGCCAGGCAACCACCCCTCCACTTT.

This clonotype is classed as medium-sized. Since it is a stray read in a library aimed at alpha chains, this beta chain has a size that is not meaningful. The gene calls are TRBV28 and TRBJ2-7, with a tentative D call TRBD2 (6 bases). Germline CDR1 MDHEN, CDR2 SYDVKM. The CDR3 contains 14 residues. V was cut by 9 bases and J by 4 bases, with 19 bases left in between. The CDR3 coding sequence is TGTGCCAGTACTGATAGCGGAACCAAGTACGAGCAGTACTTC. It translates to CASTDSGTKYEQYF.

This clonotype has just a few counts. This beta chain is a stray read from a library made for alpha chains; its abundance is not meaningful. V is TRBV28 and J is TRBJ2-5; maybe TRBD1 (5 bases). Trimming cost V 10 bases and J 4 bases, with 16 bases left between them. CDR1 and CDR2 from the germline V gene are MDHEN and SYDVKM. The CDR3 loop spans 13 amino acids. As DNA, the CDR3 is TGTGCCACCAGAAGGGGCGGACGAGAGACCCAGTACTTC. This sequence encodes CATRRGGRETQYF.

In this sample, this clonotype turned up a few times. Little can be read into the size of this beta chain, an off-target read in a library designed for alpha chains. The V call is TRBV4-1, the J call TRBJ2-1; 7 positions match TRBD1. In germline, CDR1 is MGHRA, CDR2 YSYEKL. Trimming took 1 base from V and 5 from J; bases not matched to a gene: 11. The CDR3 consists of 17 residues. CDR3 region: CASSQGHGQDAHNEQFF. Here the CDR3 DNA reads TGCGCCAGCAGCCAAGGACACGGACAGGACGCACACAATGAGCAGTTCTTC.

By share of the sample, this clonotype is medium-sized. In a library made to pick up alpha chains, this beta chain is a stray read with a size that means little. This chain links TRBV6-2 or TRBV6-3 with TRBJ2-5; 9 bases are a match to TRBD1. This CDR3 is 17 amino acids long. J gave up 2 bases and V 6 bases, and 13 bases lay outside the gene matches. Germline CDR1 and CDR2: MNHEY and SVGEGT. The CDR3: CASRSPRWDRAQETQYF. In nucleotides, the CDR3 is TGTGCCAGCAGAAGCCCCCGGTGGGACAGGGCTCAAGAGACCCAGTACTTC.

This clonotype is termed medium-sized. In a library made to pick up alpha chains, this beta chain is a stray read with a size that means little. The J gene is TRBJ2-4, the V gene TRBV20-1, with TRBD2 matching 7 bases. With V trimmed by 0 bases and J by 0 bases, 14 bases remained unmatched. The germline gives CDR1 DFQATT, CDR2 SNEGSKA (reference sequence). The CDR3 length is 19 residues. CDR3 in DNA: TGCAGTGCTAGAGAGGAGCTAGCGGAACGATTGTTAGCCAAAAACATTCAGTACTTC. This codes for CSAREELAERLLAKNIQYF.

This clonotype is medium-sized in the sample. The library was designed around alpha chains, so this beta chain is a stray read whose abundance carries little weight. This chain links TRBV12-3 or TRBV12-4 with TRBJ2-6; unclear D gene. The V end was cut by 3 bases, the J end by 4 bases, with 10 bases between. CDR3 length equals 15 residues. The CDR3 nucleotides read TGTGCCAGCAGTTTGAGAGGTGCGGGGGCCAACGTCCTGACTTTC. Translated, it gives CASSLRGAGANVLTF.

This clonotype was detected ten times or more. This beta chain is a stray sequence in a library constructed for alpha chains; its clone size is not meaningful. The DNA of the CDR3 is TGTGCCAGCAATGGGGGGGGTTATTACAATGAGCAGTTCTTC. It codes for CASNGGGYYNEQFF. V is TRBV6-5 and J is TRBJ2-1, with TRBD2 identical over 7 bases. CDR3 length: 14 residues. Germline CDR1 and CDR2: MNHEY and SVGAGI. V was clipped by 7 bases and J by 4 bases; unmatched bases: 7.

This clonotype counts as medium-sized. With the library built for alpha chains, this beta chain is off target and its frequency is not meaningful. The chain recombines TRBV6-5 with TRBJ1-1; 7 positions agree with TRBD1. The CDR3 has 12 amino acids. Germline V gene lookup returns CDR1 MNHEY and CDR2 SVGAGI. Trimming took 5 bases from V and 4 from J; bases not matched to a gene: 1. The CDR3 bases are TGTGCCAGCAGTCACAGGGGCACTGAAGCTTTCTTT. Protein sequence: CASSHRGTEAFF.

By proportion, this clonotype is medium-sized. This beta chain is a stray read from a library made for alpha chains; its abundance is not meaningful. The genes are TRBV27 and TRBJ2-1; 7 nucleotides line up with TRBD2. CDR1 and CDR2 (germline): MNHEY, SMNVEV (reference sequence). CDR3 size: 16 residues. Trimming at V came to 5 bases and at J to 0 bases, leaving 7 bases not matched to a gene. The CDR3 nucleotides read TGTGCCAGCAGTCCATTTGCGGGGGTCTCCTACAATGAGCAGTTCTTC. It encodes CASSPFAGVSYNEQFF.

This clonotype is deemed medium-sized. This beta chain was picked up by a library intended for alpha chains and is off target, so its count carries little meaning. This chain's CDR3 is CASSQYGDTQYF. CDR3 coding DNA: TGTGCCAGCAGTCAGTATGGAGATACGCAGTATTTT. This chain joins TRBV7-2 and TRBJ2-3, with unresolved D. This CDR3 has 12 residues. V lost 6 bases, J lost 5 bases, and 9 bases lay in between. The germline V gene encodes CDR1 SGHTA and CDR2 FQGNSA.

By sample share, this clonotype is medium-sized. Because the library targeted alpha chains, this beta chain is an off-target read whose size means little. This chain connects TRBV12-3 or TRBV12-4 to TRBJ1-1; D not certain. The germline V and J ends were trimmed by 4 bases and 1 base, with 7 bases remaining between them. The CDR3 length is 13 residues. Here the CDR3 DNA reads TGTGCCAGCAGTTCGGGCCCGAACACTGAAGCTTTCTTT. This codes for CASSSGPNTEAFF.

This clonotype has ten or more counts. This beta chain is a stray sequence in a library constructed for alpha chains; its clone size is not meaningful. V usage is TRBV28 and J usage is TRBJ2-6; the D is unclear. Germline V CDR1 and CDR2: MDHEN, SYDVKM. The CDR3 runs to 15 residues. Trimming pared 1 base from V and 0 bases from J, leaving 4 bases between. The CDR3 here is CASSLSSSGANVLTF. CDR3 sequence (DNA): TGTGCCAGCAGTTTATCCAGCTCTGGGGCCAACGTCCTGACTTTC.

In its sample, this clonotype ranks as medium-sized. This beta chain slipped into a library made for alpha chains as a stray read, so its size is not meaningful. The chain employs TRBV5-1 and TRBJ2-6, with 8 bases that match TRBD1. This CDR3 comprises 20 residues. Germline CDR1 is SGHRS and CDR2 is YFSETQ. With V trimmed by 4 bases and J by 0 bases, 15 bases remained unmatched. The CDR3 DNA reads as TGCGCCAGCAGCCGAGCCGGACAGGGCCGTTTTAACTCTGGGGCCAACGTCCTGACTTTC. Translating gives CASSRAGQGRFNSGANVLTF.

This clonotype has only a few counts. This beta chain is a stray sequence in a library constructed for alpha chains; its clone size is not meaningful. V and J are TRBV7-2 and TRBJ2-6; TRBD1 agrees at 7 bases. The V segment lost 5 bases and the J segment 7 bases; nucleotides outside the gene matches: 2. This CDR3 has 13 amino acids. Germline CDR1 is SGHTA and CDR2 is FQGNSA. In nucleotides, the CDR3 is TGTGCCAGCAGCGACAGGGTAGCCAACGTCCTGACTTTC. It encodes CASSDRVANVLTF.

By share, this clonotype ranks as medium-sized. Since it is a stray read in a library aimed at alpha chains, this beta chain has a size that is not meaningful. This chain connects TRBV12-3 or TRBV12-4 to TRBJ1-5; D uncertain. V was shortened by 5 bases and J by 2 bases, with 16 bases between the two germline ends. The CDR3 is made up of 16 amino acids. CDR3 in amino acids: CASSPARGWGNQPQHF. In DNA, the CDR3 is TGTGCCAGCAGTCCGGCTCGGGGTTGGGGCAATCAGCCCCAGCATTTT.

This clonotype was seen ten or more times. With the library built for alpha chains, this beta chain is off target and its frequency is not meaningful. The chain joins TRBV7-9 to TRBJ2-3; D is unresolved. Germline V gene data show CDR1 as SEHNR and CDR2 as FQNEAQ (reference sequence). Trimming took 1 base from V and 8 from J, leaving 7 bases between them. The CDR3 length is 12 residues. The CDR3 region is CASSLGWGTQYF. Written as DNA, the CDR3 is TGTGCCAGCAGCTTAGGGTGGGGTACGCAGTATTTT.